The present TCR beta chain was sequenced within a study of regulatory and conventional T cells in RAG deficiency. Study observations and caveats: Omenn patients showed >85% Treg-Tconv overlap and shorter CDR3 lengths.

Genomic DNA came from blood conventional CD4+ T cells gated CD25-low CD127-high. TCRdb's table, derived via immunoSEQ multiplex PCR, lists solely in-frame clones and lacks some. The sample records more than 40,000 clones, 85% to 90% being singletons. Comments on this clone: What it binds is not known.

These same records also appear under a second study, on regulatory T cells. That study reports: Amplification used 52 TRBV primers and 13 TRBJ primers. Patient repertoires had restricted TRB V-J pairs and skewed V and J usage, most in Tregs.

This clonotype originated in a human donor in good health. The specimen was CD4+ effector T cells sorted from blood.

CDR3 protein: CASSNPTGWGTEAFF. The CDR3 DNA is TGTGCCAGCAGTAACCCGACAGGGTGGGGCACTGAAGCTTTCTTT. The J gene is TRBJ1-1, the V gene TRBV6-1; 7 bases match TRBD1. V was clipped by 5 bases and J by 4 bases; unmatched bases: 10. The V gene's germline CDR1 is MNHNS and CDR2 SASEGT. The CDR3 runs to 15 residues.